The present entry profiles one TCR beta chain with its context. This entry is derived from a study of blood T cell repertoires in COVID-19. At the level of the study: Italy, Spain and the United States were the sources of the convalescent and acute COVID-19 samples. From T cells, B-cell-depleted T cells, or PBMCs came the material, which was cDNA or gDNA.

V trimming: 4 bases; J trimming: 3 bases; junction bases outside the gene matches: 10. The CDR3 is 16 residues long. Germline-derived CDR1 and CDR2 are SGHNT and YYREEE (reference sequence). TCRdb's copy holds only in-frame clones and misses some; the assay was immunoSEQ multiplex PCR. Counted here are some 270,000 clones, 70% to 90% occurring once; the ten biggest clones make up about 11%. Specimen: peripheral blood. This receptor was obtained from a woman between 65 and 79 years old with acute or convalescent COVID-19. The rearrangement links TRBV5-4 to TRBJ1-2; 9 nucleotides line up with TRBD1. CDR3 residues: CASSGAGTGQDYGYTF. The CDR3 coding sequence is TGTGCCAGCAGCGGGGCCGGGACAGGGCAAGACTATGGCTACACCTTC. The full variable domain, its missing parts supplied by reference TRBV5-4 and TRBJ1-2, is ETGVTQSPTHLIKTRGQQVTLRCSSQSGHNTVSWYQQALGQGPQFIFQYYREEENGRGNFPPRFSGLQFPNYSSELNVNALELDDSALYLCASSGAGTGQDYGYTFGSGTRLTVV.